Below, 25 T cell receptor beta chains from the same sample are listed, as sequenced in a study of T-cell reconstitution after alpha-beta-depleted transplantation in children. The authors prepared the TCRbeta library with unique molecular identifiers. Each CDR3 protein gets one entry after TCRdb re-called the PCR reads with MiXCR. Among about 980,000 distinct CDR3 sequences, around 30% were seen once, and the ten largest hold over 25%. The source material was PBMCs, mostly from graft donor cells, sampled 360 days after TCRalphabeta/CD19-depleted stem cell transplant. These TCRs come from a boy in the first two years of life who had a stem cell transplant for SCID, so the T cells may come from the graft donor.

This sequence joins TRBV5-1 and TRBJ2-3; 9 nucleotides align to TRBD2. The V gene's germline CDR1 is SGHRS and CDR2 YFSETQ. Trimming at V came to 2 bases and at J to 5 bases, leaving 6 bases not matched to a gene. The CDR3 has 15 amino acids. This CDR3 is CASSLKASGVDTQYF. Written as DNA, the CDR3 is TGCGCCAGCAGCTTAAAGGCTAGCGGGGTAGATACGCAGTATTTT.

This clonotype was recorded a few times. The chain combines TRBV5-5 with TRBJ1-1; no firm D call. CDR1 is SGHKS and CDR2 is YYEKEE in the germline V gene (reference sequence). This CDR3 region has 14 residues. The ends were cut back, 0 bases at V and 1 base at J, with 7 bases in the middle. The CDR3 sequence is CASSLEGQNTEAFF. DNA of the CDR3: TGTGCCAGCAGCTTGGAGGGCCAGAACACTGAAGCTTTCTTT. Full variable domain (rest looked up from reference TRBV5-5 and TRBJ1-1): DAGVTQSPTHLIKTRGQQVTLRCSPISGHKSVSWYQQVLGQGPQFIFQYYEKEERGRGNFPDRFSARQFPNYSSELNVNALLLGDSALYLCASSLEGQNTEAFFGQGTRLTVV.

The V call is TRBV6-2 or TRBV6-3, the J call TRBJ1-2, with unresolved D. The length of the CDR3 is 11 residues. V was cut by 1 base and J by 9 bases, with 6 bases left in between. Germline V gives CDR1 MNHEY, CDR2 SVGEGT. CDR3 sequence reads: CASSYLRSYTF. The CDR3 bases are TGTGCCAGCAGTTACTTGCGGAGCTACACCTTC.

This clonotype was found a few times. The chain recombines TRBV12-3 or TRBV12-4 with TRBJ2-2; TRBD1 aligns across 8 bases. V lost 0 bases and J lost 3; bases outside the gene matches: 3. The CDR3 covers 16 residues. In DNA form, the CDR3 reads TGTGCCAGCAGTTTAGCGCAGACAGGGGACACCGGGGAGCTGTTTTTT. This encodes CASSLAQTGDTGELFF.

This clonotype was counted between two and nine times. V gene TRBV4-1 combines with J gene TRBJ2-5; D perhaps matches TRBD2 (6 bases). The CDR3 has 16 amino acids. Trimming took off 4 bases at V and 2 bases at J, with 17 bases between the two ends. Germline loops: CDR1 MGHRA, CDR2 YSYEKL. The CDR3 is CASSLTRPGTQETQYF. The CDR3 coding sequence is TGCGCCAGCAGCCTAACGAGGCCGGGGACTCAAGAGACCCAGTACTTC.

This clonotype showed up many times. The chain joins TRBV15 to TRBJ1-1, with unresolved D. V lost 0 bases, J lost 4 bases, and 9 bases lay in between. Germline values: CDR1 LNHNV, CDR2 YYDKDF (reference sequence). This CDR3 contains 14 residues. DNA for the CDR3: TGTGCCACCAGCAGAGATCGGGTCAGCACTGAAGCTTTCTTT. Its protein is CATSRDRVSTEAFF.

This clonotype was picked up a small number of times. CDR3 sequence (DNA): TGTGCCAGCAGTTACTCTCGAGGGGGGGATGGCTACACCTTC. It codes for CASSYSRGGDGYTF. The chain employs TRBV6-5 and TRBJ1-2, with D possibly matching TRBD1 (6 bases). In germline, CDR1 is MNHEY, CDR2 SVGAGI. Deletions cut 0 bases from V and 6 bases from J, with 11 bases between. The CDR3 loop spans 14 amino acids.

The chain recombines TRBV7-9 with TRBJ2-1; 7 nucleotides align to TRBD2. The germline V gene has CDR1 SEHNR and CDR2 FQNEAQ (reference sequence). The CDR3 loop spans 16 amino acids. The junction had 9 bases not matched to a gene; V was cut back by 3 bases and J by 4 bases. The CDR3 nucleotides read TGTGCCAGCAGCTTGGGGCGGGGGAAGATTTACAATGAGCAGTTCTTC. Translation: CASSLGRGKIYNEQFF.

V is TRBV20-1 and J is TRBJ1-2; D gene ambiguous. Per germline, CDR1 DFQATT and CDR2 SNEGSKA (reference sequence). Between the trimmed V and J ends, which lost 6 bases and 7 bases, there was a span of 6 bases. This CDR3 contains 9 residues. Written as DNA, the CDR3 is TGCAGTGCCAATGGTGGCTACACCTTC. It specifies CSANGGYTF.

This clonotype has more than one count but fewer than ten. V is TRBV18 and J is TRBJ2-1; 7 bases agree with TRBD2. Germline CDR1 reads KGHSH; CDR2 reads LQKENI. The V and J ends lost 4 bases and 3 bases, in that order; junction bases with no gene match: 15. The CDR3 length is 18 residues. The CDR3 loop reads CASSHRGRMGGNYNEQFF. DNA for the CDR3: TGTGCCAGCTCACATAGAGGACGTATGGGGGGGAACTACAATGAGCAGTTCTTC. Full variable domain (rest looked up from reference TRBV18 and TRBJ2-1): NAGVMQNPRHLVRRRGQEARLRCSPMKGHSHVYWYRQLPEEGLKFMVYLQKENIIDESGMPKERFSAEFPKEGPSILRIQQVVRGDSAAYFCASSHRGRMGGNYNEQFFGPGTRLTVL.

The CDR3: CASSPTSGGFPSTDTQYF. For the CDR3, the DNA is TGTGCCAGCAGCCCTACTAGCGGGGGGTTTCCTAGCACAGATACGCAGTATTTT. The chain employs TRBV4-2 and TRBJ2-3; 12 bases align to TRBD2. There are 18 residues in the CDR3. Losses at the gene ends were 4 bases for V and 0 bases for J; bases not matched to a gene: 8. The germline V gene encodes CDR1 LGHNA and CDR2 YNFKEQ.

V and J are TRBV12-3 or TRBV12-4 and TRBJ2-5; D ambiguous. CDR3 size: 14 residues. Trimming removed 3 bases at V and 1 base at J, with 9 bases between. The CDR3 DNA reads as TGTGCCAGCAGTTTTGCCCACGCCCAAGAGACCCAGTACTTC. Its protein product is CASSFAHAQETQYF.

The chain recombines TRBV20-1 with TRBJ2-7, with D possibly being TRBD1 (6 bases). This CDR3 has 13 amino acids. The V and J ends lost 3 bases and 5 bases respectively, with 14 bases between them. Germline V gene lookup returns CDR1 DFQATT and CDR2 SNEGSKA (reference sequence). CDR3 amino acids: CSASGLGGDEQYF. DNA for the CDR3: TGCAGTGCTAGTGGGCTAGGGGGTGACGAGCAGTACTTC.

This clonotype was observed a handful of times. This chain uses TRBV28 with TRBJ2-1, with D maybe TRBD2 (6 bases). The CDR3 covers 14 residues. Trimming removed 7 bases from V and 9 bases from J, with 19 bases in between. The germline CDR1 and CDR2 sequences are MDHEN and SYDVKM. CDR3 sequence reads: CASTRLVFLTEQFF. CDR3 sequence (DNA): TGTGCCAGCACCCGACTAGTTTTCCTCACTGAGCAGTTCTTC.

The chain employs TRBV5-1 and TRBJ2-7; possibly TRBD2 for D (6 bases). Looked up from germline, CDR1 is SGHRS and CDR2 is YFSETQ. The germline V and J ends were trimmed by 0 bases and 9 bases, with 19 bases remaining between them. The CDR3 runs to 15 residues. This CDR3 is CASSLDSGGGLRQYF. As DNA, the CDR3 is TGCGCCAGCAGCTTGGACTCCGGGGGTGGTTTGAGGCAGTACTTC.

This sequence joins TRBV27 and TRBJ2-5; D perhaps matches TRBD1 (5 bases). The germline V gene encodes CDR1 MNHEY and CDR2 SMNVEV (reference sequence). The CDR3 is made up of 15 amino acids. The V end was cut by 4 bases, the J end by 3 bases, with 15 bases between. The CDR3 bases are TGTGCCAGCAGTTCGATTCAAGGGGCTAAAGAGACCCAGTACTTC. It codes for CASSSIQGAKETQYF.

The chain links TRBV13 to TRBJ2-5; D not certain. CDR1 is PRHDT and CDR2 is FYEKMQ in the germline V gene (reference sequence). This CDR3 has 14 amino acids. V lost 1 base and J 7 bases, leaving 13 bases between the germline ends. The CDR3 sequence is CASSLVGPSGTQYF. In nucleotides, the CDR3 is TGTGCCAGCAGCTTAGTCGGGCCATCCGGGACCCAGTACTTC.

The rearrangement links TRBV6-6 to TRBJ2-1; D might be TRBD1 or TRBD2, each matching 5 bases. The CDR3 runs 11 residues. Germline V gene lookup returns CDR1 MNHNY and CDR2 SVGAGI (reference sequence). The V gene lost 2 bases and the J gene lost 11 bases, with 7 bases spanning the gap. In DNA form, the CDR3 reads TGTGCCAGCAGTTACGGGGACCAGCAGTTCTTC. Translation: CASSYGDQQFF.

V usage is TRBV5-1 and J usage is TRBJ2-3, with 8 bases fitting TRBD2. Trimming removed 7 bases from V and 3 bases from J; junction bases left unmatched: 13. The CDR3 loop spans 16 amino acids. CDR1 is SGHRS and CDR2 is YFSETQ in the germline V gene. CDR3: CASHRTIAGTTDTQYF. In DNA, the CDR3 is TGCGCCAGCCATCGTACAATAGCGGGGACTACAGATACGCAGTATTTT.

This clonotype has just a few counts. The CDR3 is CSVDQENTDTQYF. CDR3 in DNA: TGCAGCGTTGATCAGGAGAACACAGATACGCAGTATTTT. V usage is TRBV29-1 and J usage is TRBJ2-3; D unclear. With 3 bases removed from V and 2 bases from J, the gap between germline ends came to 9 bases. Per germline, CDR1 SQVTM and CDR2 ANQGSEA. This CDR3 has 13 residues.

The chain couples TRBV9 to TRBJ2-3; 14 positions agree with TRBD2. Per the germline V gene, CDR1 is SGDLS and CDR2 is YYNGEE. This CDR3 region has 18 residues. V dropped 2 bases and J dropped 6; count of bases not matched to a gene: 11. This chain's CDR3 is CASSVRGLAGAPTDTQYF. The DNA of the CDR3 is TGTGCCAGCAGCGTTCGGGGACTAGCGGGGGCCCCCACGGATACGCAGTATTTT.

This chain connects TRBV5-1 to TRBJ2-3; D remains unclear. This CDR3 has 15 amino acids. V lost 5 bases to trimming and J lost 0 bases, with 13 bases between them. Per germline, CDR1 SGHRS and CDR2 YFSETQ. In nucleotides, the CDR3 is TGCGCCAGCAGTATGACTCAATCTAGCACAGATACGCAGTATTTT. Amino acid sequence: CASSMTQSSTDTQYF.

The chain has TRBV7-2 and TRBJ2-7; 9 nucleotides match TRBD1. CDR1 SGHTA and CDR2 FQGNSA come from the germline V gene. The CDR3 extends over 14 amino acids. V shed 5 bases and J 3 bases; nucleotides not matched to a gene: 5. This chain's CDR3 is CASSAGTGIYEQYF. The CDR3 DNA is TGTGCCAGCAGCGCCGGGACAGGGATCTACGAGCAGTACTTC.

This clonotype was seen more than once but under ten times. This chain links TRBV5-4 with TRBJ1-1, with D perhaps matching TRBD1 (6 bases). The ends were cut back, 4 bases at V and 1 base at J, with 17 bases in the middle. Germline V gene sequence: CDR1 SGHNT, CDR2 YYREEE (reference sequence). This CDR3 region has 16 residues. The CDR3 spells CASSMIRGLGNTEAFF. DNA of the CDR3: TGTGCCAGCAGCATGATCAGGGGTCTCGGGAACACTGAAGCTTTCTTT.

The V call is TRBV29-1, the J call TRBJ2-7; D not resolved. Trimming took off 0 bases at V and 5 bases at J, with 8 bases between the two ends. The germline V gene has CDR1 SQVTM and CDR2 ANQGSEA. This CDR3 spans 12 amino acids. CDR3 sequence: CSVEETTDEQYF. Here the CDR3 DNA reads TGCAGCGTTGAAGAGACCACGGACGAGCAGTACTTC.